The sample holds a few counts of the clone carrying this TCR beta chain. Per the original methods: Estimated nucleated cell counts came from reference gene primer amplification. Assay: immunoSEQ multiplex PCR; the TCRdb copy retains only in-frame clones and omits some. V, J and clone size derive from that table, while D and trimming were established from the DNA sequence. The table records hundreds of thousands of clones, around 90% of them present only once. These data originate in a study of blood T cell repertoires in COVID-19. In the study overall: Samples representing acute and convalescent COVID-19 were sourced from the United States, Italy and Spain.

Allocation to cohorts depended on clinical history reported by the participants. This TCR was sampled from a woman between 18 and 29 years old with acute COVID-19. Specimen: PBMCs or T cells enriched from blood (not recorded which).

CDR3 DNA: TGTGCCAGCAGCCTGCTTGGGACAGAAAACTACGAGCAGTACTTC. Translation gives CASSLLGTENYEQYF. The rearrangement links TRBV9 to TRBJ2-7, with 7 bases matching TRBD1. The germline gives CDR1 SGDLS, CDR2 YYNGEE. V lost 4 bases and J lost 3; bases outside the gene matches: 10. The CDR3 is 15 residues long.